This record covers a single T cell receptor beta chain. Its target is unknown. The germline V and J ends were trimmed by 6 bases and 4 bases, with 13 bases remaining between them. The CDR3 is made up of 14 amino acids. The V gene's germline CDR1 is LNHDA and CDR2 SQIVND (reference sequence). Only in-frame clones appear in the TCRdb table, and some are missing; sequencing was by immunoSEQ multiplex PCR. This sample has about 97,000 clones; about 91% occur once, and the top ten carry roughly 13%. This sample stems from a study of identifying expanded T cells in peripheral blood. Healthy donors had no documented immune events, such as infections, while sampled. Study-level findings and limits: Clone count variance between roughly 2-week samples rose with total template count. Technical replicates showed 0.9 to 1.5 changed clones; about 2 weeks around 15; four weeks 19.

V is TRBV19 and J is TRBJ1-5; TRBD1 might be the D (6 bases). The source material was blood. This sequence originates from a person aged 18 to 69 in good health. The CDR3 nucleotides are TGTGCCAGTAGCGCGAGGGGGTGGAATCAGCCCCAGCATTTT. It codes for CASSARGWNQPQHF.